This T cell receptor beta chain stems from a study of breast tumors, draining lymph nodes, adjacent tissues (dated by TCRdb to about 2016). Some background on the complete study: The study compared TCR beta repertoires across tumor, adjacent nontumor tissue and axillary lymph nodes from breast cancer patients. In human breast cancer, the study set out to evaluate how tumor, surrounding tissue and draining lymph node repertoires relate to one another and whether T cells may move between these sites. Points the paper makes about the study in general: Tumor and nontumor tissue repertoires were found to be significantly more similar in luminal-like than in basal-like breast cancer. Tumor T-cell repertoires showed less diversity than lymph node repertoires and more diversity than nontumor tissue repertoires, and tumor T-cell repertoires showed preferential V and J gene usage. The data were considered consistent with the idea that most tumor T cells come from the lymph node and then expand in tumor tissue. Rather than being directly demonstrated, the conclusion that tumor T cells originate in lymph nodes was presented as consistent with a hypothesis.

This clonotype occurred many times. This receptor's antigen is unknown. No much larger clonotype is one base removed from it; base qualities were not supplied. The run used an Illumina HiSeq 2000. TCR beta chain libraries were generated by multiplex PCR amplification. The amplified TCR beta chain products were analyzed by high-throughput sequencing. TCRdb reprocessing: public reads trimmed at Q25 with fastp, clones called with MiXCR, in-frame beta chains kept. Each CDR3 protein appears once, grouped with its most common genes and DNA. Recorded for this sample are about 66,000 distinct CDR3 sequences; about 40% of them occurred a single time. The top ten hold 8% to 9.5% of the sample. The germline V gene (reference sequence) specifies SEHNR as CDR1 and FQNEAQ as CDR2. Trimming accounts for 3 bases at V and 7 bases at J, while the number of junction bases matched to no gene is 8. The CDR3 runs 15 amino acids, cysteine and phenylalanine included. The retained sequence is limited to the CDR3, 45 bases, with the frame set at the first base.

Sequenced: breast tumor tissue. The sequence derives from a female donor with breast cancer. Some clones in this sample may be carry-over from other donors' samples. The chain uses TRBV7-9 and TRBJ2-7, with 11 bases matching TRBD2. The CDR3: CASSLNSGRAEEQYF. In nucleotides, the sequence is TGTGCCAGCAGCTTGAATAGCGGGAGGGCCGAAGAGCAGTACTTC.